This TCR beta chain appears in the sequencing data of a study of blood T cell repertoires in COVID-19. Study background: Both acute and convalescent COVID-19 samples were obtained from the United States, Italy and Spain.

While infection was still active, Seattle patients were enrolled and then followed longitudinally. V shed 5 bases and J shed 5 bases, with 12 bases lying between them. Germline V CDR1 and CDR2: SGHAT, FQNNGV. CDR3 size: 14 residues. Authors' processing steps: Amplification of reference gene primers was used by the study to estimate nucleated cell counts. Measured with immunoSEQ multiplex PCR; TCRdb has only the in-frame clones, and not every one. V and J calls and clone size come straight from that table; D and trimming were deduced from the DNA. The sample lists around 90,000 clones, approximately 86% occurring once. This clone was picked up one time.

The chain employs TRBV11-2 and TRBJ2-2; weak D call: TRBD2 (5 bases). The sample was peripheral blood. The receptor's source is a man over 45 with COVID-19, enrolled during active disease. As DNA, the CDR3 is TGTGCCAGCAGCCGTAGGTCGGGGACCGGGGAGCTGTTTTTT. Its translation is CASSRRSGTGELFF.